These 32 T cell receptor beta chains came from one sample sequenced in a study of brain T cells in children with intractable seizures. Clones were sequenced by immunoSEQ multiplex PCR, and TCRdb holds only the in-frame ones, with some missing. The table records thousands of clones, around 67% of them present only once. Surgery cases with the highest brain T cell transcript signatures were chosen for sequencing. This specimen was resected brain tissue, taken at surgery. All receptors come from a boy younger than two with tuberous sclerosis and intractable seizures.

V is TRBV7-6 and J is TRBJ2-7; maybe TRBD1 (7 bases). The CDR3 length is 13 residues. The germline gives CDR1 SGHVS, CDR2 FNYEAQ. Trimming pared 4 bases from V and 6 bases from J, leaving 13 bases between. For the CDR3, the DNA is TGTGCCAGCAGCTACACAGGGGAGGTCGAGCAGTACTTC. It specifies CASSYTGEVEQYF.

The genes are TRBV30 and TRBJ2-7; unclear D gene. Between the trimmed V and J ends, which lost 1 base and 2 bases, there was a span of 9 bases. This CDR3 is built from 13 residues. CDR1 is GTSNPN, CDR2 SVGIG, per germline (reference sequence). The CDR3 spells CAWSERLPYEQYF. CDR3 coding DNA: TGTGCCTGGAGTGAGAGGCTGCCCTACGAGCAGTACTTC. The full variable domain, its missing parts supplied by reference TRBV30 and TRBJ2-7, is SQTIHQWPATLVQPVGSPLSLECTVEGTSNPNLYWYRQAAGRGLQLLFYSVGIGQISSEVPQNLSASRPQDRQFILSSKKLLLSDSGFYLCAWSERLPYEQYFGPGTRLTVT.

The chain couples TRBV9 to TRBJ1-2; tentative D call: TRBD1 (6 bases). V lost 0 bases to trimming and J lost 0 bases, with 6 bases between them. Germline V gene data show CDR1 as SGDLS and CDR2 as YYNGEE. The CDR3 is made up of 14 amino acids. Here the CDR3 DNA reads TGTGCCAGCAGCGTAGGACAGGCTAACTATGGCTACACCTTC. Amino acids: CASSVGQANYGYTF.

The table lists this clone with a count of one. V is TRBV3-1 (or the pseudogene TRBV3-2) and J is TRBJ1-1, with D uncertain. Trimming removed 4 bases at V and 4 bases at J, with 7 bases between. This CDR3 region has 12 residues. In germline, CDR1 is LGHDT, CDR2 YNNKEL (reference sequence). CDR3 sequence: CASSLWGTEAFF. The CDR3 DNA follows: TGTGCCAGCAGCCTCTGGGGCACTGAAGCTTTCTTT.

The chain recombines TRBV5-1 with TRBJ2-5; D is possibly TRBD1 or TRBD2 (5 bases each). Germline V gene sequence: CDR1 SGHRS, CDR2 YFSETQ. V shed 0 bases and J shed 4 bases, with 22 bases lying between them. The CDR3 runs to 18 residues. DNA of the CDR3: TGCGCCAGCAGCTTGGGGTCCGGCCGAGTAGGGGAGAGAGAGACCCAGTACTTC. The encoded protein is CASSLGSGRVGERETQYF. The entire variable domain, with the rest obtained from reference TRBV5-1 and TRBJ2-5, is as follows: KAGVTQTPRYLIKTRGQQVTLSCSPISGHRSVSWYQQTPGQGLQFLFEYFSETQRNKGNFPGRFSGRQFSNSRSEMNVSTLELGDSALYLCASSLGSGRVGERETQYFGPGTRLLVL.

The rearrangement links TRBV5-1 to TRBJ1-1, with D perhaps matching TRBD1 (5 bases). The CDR3 extends over 14 amino acids. Trimming removed 0 bases from V and 2 bases from J, with 8 bases in between. Germline V CDR1 and CDR2: SGHRS, YFSETQ. The CDR3 sequence is CASSLATANTEAFF. DNA of the CDR3: TGCGCCAGCAGCTTGGCGACAGCCAACACTGAAGCTTTCTTT.

CDR3 nucleotides: TGTGCCAGCAGTGAACTCACAGATACGCAGTATTTT. This codes for CASSELTDTQYF. The V and J genes are TRBV2 and TRBJ2-3; D unresolved. The V gene's germline CDR1 is SNHLY and CDR2 FYNNEI. This CDR3 has 12 amino acids. V was pared by 2 bases and J by 2 bases, with 2 bases between.

V is TRBV3-1 (or the pseudogene TRBV3-2) and J is TRBJ1-2; 9 bases match TRBD1. The germline V gene has CDR1 LGHDT and CDR2 YNNKEL (reference sequence). Unmatched junction bases numbered 13, after V lost 4 bases and J lost 4 bases. The CDR3 is made up of 17 amino acids. The CDR3 DNA reads as TGTGCCAGCAGCCCGCGACAGGGGGATCACCTTTTCTATGGCTACACCTTC. Its translation is CASSPRQGDHLFYGYTF.

The genes are TRBV4-2 and TRBJ2-1; the match to TRBD2 covers 9 bases. Germline assignment: CDR1 LGHNA and CDR2 YNFKEQ. The CDR3 totals 17 residues. The V gene end was trimmed by 2 bases and the J gene end by 3 bases; junction bases not matched to a gene: 8. Written as DNA, the CDR3 is TGTGCCAGCAGCCAAACCCCCAGCGGGGGGTTCTACAATGAGCAGTTCTTC. It is translated as CASSQTPSGGFYNEQFF.

This rearrangement joins TRBV3-1 (or the pseudogene TRBV3-2) to TRBJ2-7; D is undetermined. Trimming cost V 1 base and J 2 bases, with 12 bases left between them. Germline V gene data show CDR1 as LGHDT and CDR2 as YNNKEL (reference sequence). The CDR3 has 15 amino acids. CDR3 nucleotide sequence: TGTGCCAGCAGCCAAGGTTATATAGGGACCTACGAGCAGTACTTC. Encoded protein: CASSQGYIGTYEQYF.

V and J are TRBV3-1 (or the pseudogene TRBV3-2) and TRBJ2-1; maybe TRBD2 (6 bases). Germline V CDR1 and CDR2: LGHDT, YNNKEL (reference sequence). This CDR3 is 16 amino acids long. Trimming took 0 bases from V and 7 from J, leaving 16 bases between them. The CDR3 coding sequence is TGTGCCAGCAGCCAAGATCCGGCTAGCGAAGGGAATGAGCAGTTCTTC. Translating it yields CASSQDPASEGNEQFF.

This clone was found a few times. The chain uses TRBV5-4 and TRBJ2-1; 9 bases agree with TRBD1. This CDR3 is 17 amino acids long. Trimming cost V 4 bases and J 2 bases; bases outside gene matches: 10. The V gene's germline CDR1 is SGHNT and CDR2 YYREEE (reference sequence). The CDR3 region is CASSRGLQGAPYNEQFF. The CDR3 DNA reads TGTGCCAGCAGCCGGGGGTTACAGGGGGCTCCCTACAATGAGCAGTTCTTC.

This chain uses TRBV11-3 with TRBJ2-7; 7 bases fit TRBD1. This CDR3 is built from 14 residues. V gave up 5 bases and J gave up 3 bases; unmatched junction bases: 7. CDR1 SGHNT and CDR2 YENEEA come from the germline V gene. The CDR3 bases are TGTGCCAGCAGCATTACAGGGGATTACTACGAGCAGTACTTC. Its translation is CASSITGDYYEQYF.

The sample holds one count of this clone. The gene calls are TRBV6-6 and TRBJ2-3; D is possibly TRBD2 (6 bases). Germline lookup yields CDR1 MNHNY and CDR2 SVGAGI (reference sequence). Trimming removed 11 bases at V and 6 bases at J, with 12 bases between. This CDR3 is 11 amino acids long. The CDR3 region is CALGGFDTQYF. DNA for the CDR3: TGTGCCCTAGGAGGGTTCGATACGCAGTATTTT.

The J gene is TRBJ2-3, the V gene TRBV6-5; D not certain. V dropped 5 bases and J dropped 0 bases, with 9 bases sitting between them. Germline V gene data show CDR1 as MNHEY and CDR2 as SVGAGI. The CDR3 is made up of 14 amino acids. As DNA, the CDR3 is TGTGCCAGCAGTATACTGAGCAGCACAGATACGCAGTATTTT. It specifies CASSILSSTDTQYF.

This clone turned up a few times. The chain couples TRBV18 to TRBJ1-1; no clear D gene. The CDR3 consists of 14 residues. Germline V CDR1 and CDR2: KGHSH, LQKENI. V gave up 3 bases and J gave up 4 bases, with 12 bases separating them. DNA for the CDR3: TGTGCCAGCTCACCGTCGGCAGGATCCACTGAAGCTTTCTTT. Residues: CASSPSAGSTEAFF.

Of note for this clone: Different DNA sequences within this sample yield the same CDR3. The chain uses TRBV6-6 and TRBJ1-2; D is unresolved. Trimming took 8 bases from V and 5 from J, leaving 9 bases between them. The CDR3 loop spans 11 amino acids. Germline CDR1 and CDR2: MNHNY and SVGAGI (reference sequence). The CDR3 sequence is CASRTEYGYTF. In DNA, the CDR3 is TGTGCCAGCCGTACCGAATATGGCTACACCTTC.

Only a few counts were recorded for this clone. The V call is TRBV11-2, the J call TRBJ2-2; 11 bases are shared with TRBD2. CDR1 and CDR2 (germline): SGHAT, FQNNGV. This CDR3 region has 15 residues. J lost 5 bases, V lost 5 bases, and 4 bases had no gene match. The CDR3: CASSRSGRGTGELFF. The CDR3 DNA follows: TGTGCCAGCAGCCGTAGCGGGAGGGGGACCGGGGAGCTGTTTTTT.

V is TRBV2 and J is TRBJ2-6; tentative D call: TRBD1 (6 bases). This CDR3 is built from 14 residues. V lost 6 bases, J lost 0 bases, and 6 bases lay in between. The germline V gene has CDR1 SNHLY and CDR2 FYNNEI. CDR3: CASRDSSGANVLTF. In DNA, the CDR3 is TGTGCCAGCAGGGACAGCTCTGGGGCCAACGTCCTGACTTTC.

Concerning this clone itself: Other nucleotide sequences from this sample produce the same CDR3. This chain links TRBV4-2 with TRBJ1-2, with D unresolved. Germline V gene data show CDR1 as LGHNA and CDR2 as YNFKEQ. The CDR3 runs to 12 residues. The V and J ends lost 0 bases and 5 bases respectively, with 4 bases between them. CDR3 nucleotide sequence: TGTGCCAGCAGCCAAGACGGGTATGGCTACACCTTC. Its translation: CASSQDGYGYTF.

The chain combines TRBV3-1 (or the pseudogene TRBV3-2) with TRBJ1-1; D gene unclear. This CDR3 is built from 14 residues. Trimming shortened V by 3 bases and J by 0 bases, and 8 bases separated the two germline ends. Germline V lookup: CDR1 LGHDT, CDR2 YNNKEL (reference sequence). CDR3 loop: CASSQGSLNTEAFF. CDR3 bases: TGTGCCAGCAGCCAGGGAAGCTTGAACACTGAAGCTTTCTTT.

The chain links TRBV7-9 to TRBJ1-5; maybe TRBD1 (5 bases). CDR3 length: 18 residues. V gave up 1 base and J gave up 4 bases, with 20 bases separating them. CDR1 and CDR2 (germline): SEHNR, FQNEAQ (reference sequence). CDR3 protein: CASSLERFGAGLNQPQHF. In DNA, the CDR3 is TGTGCCAGCAGCTTAGAGCGGTTCGGGGCAGGTTTAAATCAGCCCCAGCATTTT.

This chain uses TRBV6-6 with TRBJ1-1, with D possibly TRBD1 on 6 matching bases. Trimming took off 5 bases at V and 1 base at J, with 20 bases between the two ends. The CDR3 consists of 17 residues. CDR1 is MNHNY, CDR2 SVGAGI, per germline (reference sequence). The CDR3 nucleotides read TGTGCCAGCAGTCCCAAAGGGGGGGGCGCAGGGAACACTGAAGCTTTCTTT. It is translated as CASSPKGGGAGNTEAFF.

This chain connects TRBV6-5 to TRBJ2-3; D call uncertain. The CDR3 is 14 amino acids. Germline V gives CDR1 MNHEY, CDR2 SVGAGI. V was clipped by 2 bases and J by 2 bases, with 8 bases between them. The CDR3 nucleotides read TGTGCCAGCAGTTACGACCCAGTCACAGATACGCAGTATTTT. Protein product: CASSYDPVTDTQYF.

The J gene is TRBJ1-1, the V gene TRBV3-1 (or the pseudogene TRBV3-2); D gene unclear. Germline assignment: CDR1 LGHDT and CDR2 YNNKEL (reference sequence). The CDR3 runs 13 residues. V was cut by 2 bases and J by 4 bases, with 8 bases left in between. The CDR3 sequence: CASSQMVSTEAFF. DNA of the CDR3: TGTGCCAGCAGCCAAATGGTCAGCACTGAAGCTTTCTTT.

The chain uses TRBV19 and TRBJ2-7; D is tentatively TRBD1 or TRBD2 (5 bases each). In germline, CDR1 is LNHDA, CDR2 SQIVND (reference sequence). With 3 bases removed from V and 4 bases from J, the gap between germline ends came to 16 bases. This CDR3 contains 15 residues. CDR3 sequence reads: CASSIHQRGVYEQYF. The DNA for the CDR3 is TGTGCCAGTAGTATCCATCAACGAGGGGTGTACGAGCAGTACTTC.

This sequence joins TRBV7-2 and TRBJ2-7, with D perhaps TRBD2 (5 bases). The CDR3 extends over 14 amino acids. Germline loops: CDR1 SGHTA, CDR2 FQGNSA. V was pared by 2 bases and J by 7 bases, with 15 bases between. CDR3 sequence: CASSLTGGSGEQYF. The CDR3, as DNA: TGTGCCAGCAGCTTAACCGGAGGATCTGGGGAGCAGTACTTC.

This chain uses TRBV16 with TRBJ1-2, with a tentative D call TRBD1 (5 bases). Germline V gene sequence: CDR1 KGHSY, CDR2 FQNENV. The V and J ends lost 0 bases and 2 bases respectively, with 7 bases between them. The CDR3 length is 14 residues. The chain's CDR3 is CASSQSAGNYGYTF. In DNA, the CDR3 is TGTGCCAGCAGCCAATCTGCAGGGAACTATGGCTACACCTTC.

The V gene is TRBV1, the J gene TRBJ2-3. TRBV1 represents a pseudogene. The CDR3 has 12 residues. The CDR3 DNA is TGCACCACCCGGCCCATCACAGATACGCAGTATTTT. Its protein product is CTTRPITDTQYF.

The chain combines TRBV7-9 with TRBJ2-1; 7 bases map to TRBD1. Germline trimming cut 6 bases from V and 1 base from J; bases unmatched to any gene: 9. CDR3 length: 16 residues. CDR1 SEHNR and CDR2 FQNEAQ come from the germline V gene (reference sequence). The CDR3 loop reads CASRGVEGASYNEQFF. CDR3 bases: TGTGCCAGCAGAGGGGTCGAGGGGGCATCCTACAATGAGCAGTTCTTC.

The chain is built from TRBV2 and TRBJ2-2; 7 bases match TRBD1. V shed 7 bases, J shed 1 base, and the junction held 3 bases outside the gene matches. Germline-derived CDR1 and CDR2 are SNHLY and FYNNEI. This CDR3 contains 14 residues. The CDR3 nucleotides read TGTGCCAGCACCCGGACAGGGAACACCGGGGAGCTGTTTTTT. Residues: CASTRTGNTGELFF.

The V gene is TRBV7-2, the J gene TRBJ2-5; a possible D gene is TRBD2 (5 bases). The CDR3 sequence is 13 residues long. With 5 bases removed from V and 5 bases from J, the gap between germline ends came to 12 bases. CDR1 is SGHTA and CDR2 is FQGNSA in the germline V gene. The CDR3 is CASSDYLRETQYF. As DNA, the CDR3 is TGTGCCAGCAGCGACTATCTGAGGGAGACCCAGTACTTC.